These 30 T cell receptor beta chains were sequenced from one sample in a study of shared clonotypes between healthy human individuals. Sequenced by immunoSEQ multiplex PCR; TCRdb stores in-frame clones only, minus some. The sample records roughly 2.5 million clones, around 90% being singletons. Sequencing used naive CD4+ T cells sorted from blood. Subset defined: CD45RA+ positively selected. The receptors originated from a man between 18 and 35 years old in good health.

V gene TRBV7-8 combines with J gene TRBJ1-2, with 7 bases matching TRBD1. Per germline, CDR1 SGHVS and CDR2 FQNEAQ. The junction had 13 bases not matched to a gene; V was cut back by 5 bases and J by 4 bases. The CDR3 length is 16 residues. The DNA for the CDR3 is TGTGCCAGCAGCGGCCCGGACAGGACCATCAGCTATGGCTACACCTTC. Translation: CASSGPDRTISYGYTF.

CDR3 sequence reads: CASSAGGVGTDTQYF. In nucleotides, the CDR3 is TGCGCCAGCAGTGCCGGGGGAGTGGGGACAGATACGCAGTATTTT. V gene TRBV10-1 combines with J gene TRBJ2-3; possibly TRBD2 for D (6 bases). The CDR3 has 15 amino acids. V lost 4 bases, J lost 3 bases, and 14 bases lay in between. CDR1 and CDR2 from the germline V gene are WNHNN and SYGVQD (reference sequence).

The chain combines TRBV5-8 with TRBJ2-5, with D perhaps being TRBD1 or TRBD2 (7 bases each). V was pared by 3 bases and J by 2 bases, with 17 bases between. The germline V gene encodes CDR1 SGHTS and CDR2 YDEGEE. The CDR3 sequence is 16 residues long. This CDR3 reads CASSWRGQRGQETQYF. The CDR3, as DNA: TGTGCCAGCAGCTGGAGGGGACAGCGGGGACAAGAGACCCAGTACTTC.

The V call is TRBV5-1, the J call TRBJ2-1; 7 nucleotides line up with TRBD2. The V segment lost 7 bases and the J segment 4 bases; nucleotides outside the gene matches: 11. This CDR3 comprises 15 residues. CDR1 and CDR2 from the germline V gene are SGHRS and YFSETQ. DNA of the CDR3: TGCGCCAGCTGGGACTCAGCGGGAAAGTACAATGAGCAGTTCTTC. Amino acids: CASWDSAGKYNEQFF.

The chain couples TRBV29-1 to TRBJ2-5; D uncertain. Per the germline V gene, CDR1 is SQVTM and CDR2 is ANQGSEA. This CDR3 has 13 amino acids. V lost 3 bases, J lost 5 bases, and 13 bases lay in between. This CDR3 reads CSVDYGKTETQYF. In nucleotides, the CDR3 is TGCAGCGTTGATTATGGGAAAACGGAGACCCAGTACTTC. The complete variable domain, with remaining parts taken from reference TRBV29-1 and TRBJ2-5, reads SAVISQKPSRDICQRGTSLTIQCQVDSQVTMMFWYRQQPGQSLTLIATANQGSEATYESGFVIDKFPISRPNLTFSTLTVSNMSPEDSSIYLCSVDYGKTETQYFGPGTRLLVL.

The chain combines TRBV27 with TRBJ1-2, with 9 bases fitting TRBD1. Germline V gene data show CDR1 as MNHEY and CDR2 as SMNVEV (reference sequence). The CDR3 has 12 residues. V shed 6 bases, J shed 5 bases, and the junction held 1 base outside the gene matches. The CDR3 DNA reads TGTGCCAGCAGACAGGGGGCGTATGGCTACACCTTC. Amino acid sequence: CASRQGAYGYTF.

The V and J genes are TRBV6-5 and TRBJ2-7; D possibly corresponds to TRBD1 (5 bases). Deletions cut 6 bases from V and 1 base from J, with 13 bases between. This CDR3 is built from 14 residues. The V gene's germline CDR1 is MNHEY and CDR2 SVGAGI. The CDR3 reads CASSPLQVSYEQYF. The CDR3 DNA reads TGTGCCAGCAGCCCCTTACAGGTGTCCTACGAGCAGTACTTC.

The V and J genes are TRBV10-3 and TRBJ1-1; D gene unclear. Trimming took 2 bases from V and 1 from J, leaving 8 bases between them. Germline V gene data show CDR1 as ENHRY and CDR2 as SYGVKD. This CDR3 has 14 amino acids. The CDR3 nucleotides read TGTGCCATCAGTGAGCAGGTAGGGAACACTGAAGCTTTCTTT. It is translated as CAISEQVGNTEAFF.

This clone appeared once. The chain employs TRBV5-1 and TRBJ1-6; no clear D gene. The CDR3 consists of 14 residues. Germline V gene data show CDR1 as SGHRS and CDR2 as YFSETQ. Trimming removed 0 bases at V and 6 bases at J, with 7 bases between. Here the CDR3 DNA reads TGCGCCAGCAGCTTGGGACACAGTAATTCACCCCTCCACTTT. It specifies CASSLGHSNSPLHF.

The chain links TRBV5-4 to TRBJ2-4, with D maybe TRBD1 (5 bases). The CDR3 spans 15 residues. The V end lost 0 bases, the J end lost 5 bases, and 12 bases lay between the germline ends. CDR1 and CDR2 (germline): SGHNT, YYREEE (reference sequence). CDR3 bases: TGTGCCAGCAGCTTGGACAGGTACCAGGAAAACATTCAGTACTTC. Residues: CASSLDRYQENIQYF.

The chain carries TRBV6-5 and TRBJ2-5; 16 positions match TRBD2. The CDR3 is 14 amino acids. V lost 5 bases to trimming and J lost 9 bases; unmatched junction nucleotides: 3. CDR1 MNHEY and CDR2 SVGAGI come from the germline V gene. CDR3: CASSAGLAGGAQYF. The DNA of the CDR3 is TGTGCCAGCAGTGCGGGACTAGCGGGGGGGGCCCAGTACTTC.

This clone appeared once. The chain links TRBV19 to TRBJ1-6; 8 bases are shared with TRBD1. Looked up from germline, CDR1 is LNHDA and CDR2 is SQIVND (reference sequence). Trimming removed 3 bases from V and 0 bases from J; junction bases left unmatched: 7. The length of the CDR3 is 18 residues. The CDR3 DNA reads as TGTGCCAGTAGTATGCCGGGACAGGCGAGCTCCTATAATTCACCCCTCCACTTT. This encodes CASSMPGQASSYNSPLHF.

This sequence joins TRBV5-4 and TRBJ1-6; weak D call: TRBD1 (5 bases). Germline CDR1 reads SGHNT; CDR2 reads YYREEE (reference sequence). The CDR3 runs 16 residues. Trimming cost V 0 bases and J 8 bases, with 15 bases left between them. CDR3 sequence: CASSLGGTAPDSPLHF. CDR3 bases: TGTGCCAGCAGCTTGGGGGGGACGGCTCCCGATTCACCCCTCCACTTT.

V usage is TRBV28 and J usage is TRBJ1-2; the D gene is possibly TRBD1 (6 bases). Per the germline V gene, CDR1 is MDHEN and CDR2 is SYDVKM. Trimming pared 6 bases from V and 7 bases from J, leaving 15 bases between. The CDR3 is 13 amino acids. The CDR3 is CASRLTGLAGYTF. The CDR3 coding sequence is TGTGCCAGCAGATTGACAGGCCTGGCTGGCTACACCTTC.

This sequence joins TRBV28 and TRBJ1-3, with D possibly matching TRBD1 (5 bases). Germline V CDR1 and CDR2: MDHEN, SYDVKM. The V end was cut by 5 bases, the J end by 3 bases, with 26 bases between. The CDR3 extends over 19 amino acids. The CDR3 coding sequence is TGTGCCAGCAGTCCCTATTTTACTACGTGGGGCCGGGATGGAAACACCATATATTTT. Protein sequence: CASSPYFTTWGRDGNTIYF.

The table lists this clone with a few counts. The V gene is TRBV12-2, the J gene TRBJ1-5; the D call in the table, TRBD1, was not verified against the DNA. TRBV12-2 is termed a pseudogene. The CDR3 is 14 residues long. The CDR3 nucleotides are TGTGCAGTCCCTAGGGGTGATAGCAATCAGCCCCAGCATTTT. Its translation is CAVPRGDSNQPQHF.

CDR3 sequence (DNA): TGTGCCAGCGGAAGGGACAGGGGGGCCGAGCAGTACTTC. This translates into CASGRDRGAEQYF. This rearrangement joins TRBV11-3 to TRBJ2-7; TRBD1 matches 11 bases. The length of the CDR3 is 13 residues. Germline values: CDR1 SGHNT, CDR2 YENEEA. The trim removed 8 bases at V and 6 bases at J, leaving 6 bases unmatched. Together with reference TRBV11-3 and TRBJ2-7, the CDR3 gives the full variable domain: EAGVVQSPRYKIIEKKQPVAFWCNPISGHNTLYWYLQNLGQGPELLIRYENEEAVDDSQLPKDRFSAERLKGVDSTLKIQPAELGDSAVYLCASGRDRGAEQYFGPGTRLTVT.

The chain has TRBV18 and TRBJ1-5; D is perhaps TRBD1 (5 bases). Germline V gene lookup returns CDR1 KGHSH and CDR2 LQKENI. V lost 2 bases to trimming and J lost 3 bases, with 14 bases between them. CDR3 length: 16 residues. CDR3 nucleotide sequence: TGTGCCAGCTCACCATCACAGCAGGGTTTCAATCAGCCCCAGCATTTT. It is translated as CASSPSQQGFNQPQHF.

The J gene is TRBJ2-5, the V gene TRBV5-4; a possible D gene is TRBD2 (5 bases). CDR1 is SGHNT and CDR2 is YYREEE in the germline V gene (reference sequence). The V end lost 4 bases, the J end lost 6 bases, and 13 bases lay between the germline ends. CDR3 length equals 13 residues. The CDR3: CASSRGELKTQYF. Written as DNA, the CDR3 is TGTGCCAGCAGCCGTGGGGAGTTAAAGACCCAGTACTTC.

The rearrangement joins TRBV6-5 to TRBJ1-6; D might be TRBD1 (5 bases). The germline CDR1 and CDR2 sequences are MNHEY and SVGAGI. Trimming cost V 6 bases and J 7 bases, with 10 bases left between them. CDR3 length equals 13 residues. In nucleotides, the CDR3 is TGTGCCAGCAGCTCAGGGAGCAATTCACCCCTCCACTTT. Its protein is CASSSGSNSPLHF.

A word on this clone: Other DNA sequences within the sample encode an identical CDR3. This rearrangement joins TRBV5-1 to TRBJ1-2; D gene uncertain. Trimming stripped 1 base from V and 0 bases from J, with 7 bases between. CDR3 length: 14 residues. Looked up from germline, CDR1 is SGHRS and CDR2 is YFSETQ. The CDR3 DNA is TGCGCCAGCAGCTTGACGCCTTCTAACTATGGCTACACCTTC. Its protein is CASSLTPSNYGYTF.

The chain joins TRBV7-2 to TRBJ1-1; D unclear. V lost 0 bases, J lost 0 bases, and 14 bases lay in between. The CDR3 contains 17 residues. Looked up from germline, CDR1 is SGHTA and CDR2 is FQGNSA. The CDR3 loop is CASSLAVSRVVNTEAFF. CDR3 nucleotides: TGTGCCAGCAGCTTAGCGGTGTCAAGGGTCGTGAACACTGAAGCTTTCTTT.

Notes on this clone: This specimen includes other DNA sequences encoding the same CDR3. This chain links TRBV6-6 with TRBJ2-7; D gene unclear. CDR3 length: 12 amino acids. Germline assignment: CDR1 MNHNY and CDR2 SVGAGI (reference sequence). Trimming pared 6 bases from V and 1 base from J, leaving 7 bases between. The CDR3 nucleotides are TGTGCCAGCAGCTCTCTTTCCTACGAGCAGTACTTC. Encoded protein: CASSSLSYEQYF.

J is TRBJ1-1 and V is TRBV30; no definite D call. The CDR3 is made up of 13 amino acids. CDR1 is GTSNPN, CDR2 SVGIG, per germline (reference sequence). The V gene lost 2 bases and the J gene lost 4 bases, with 11 bases spanning the gap. CDR3 coding DNA: TGTGCCTGGAGTCCCCAGGTCAGCACTGAAGCTTTCTTT. It specifies CAWSPQVSTEAFF.

The chain couples TRBV30 to TRBJ2-5, with D maybe TRBD2 (6 bases). The V and J ends lost 2 bases and 5 bases respectively, with 12 bases between them. CDR3 size: 13 residues. The germline V gene encodes CDR1 GTSNPN and CDR2 SVGIG (reference sequence). CDR3 nucleotide sequence: TGTGCCTGGAGTAAAACTAGCATGGAGACCCAGTACTTC. It encodes CAWSKTSMETQYF. The full variable domain, with the rest looked up from reference TRBV30 and TRBJ2-5, is SQTIHQWPATLVQPVGSPLSLECTVEGTSNPNLYWYRQAAGRGLQLLFYSVGIGQISSEVPQNLSASRPQDRQFILSSKKLLLSDSGFYLCAWSKTSMETQYFGPGTRLLVL.

The chain has TRBV6-1 and TRBJ1-5; no clear D gene. This CDR3 has 16 amino acids. Germline CDR1 MNHNS, CDR2 SASEGT. Deletions cut 1 base from V and 6 bases from J, with 16 bases between. CDR3 DNA: TGTGCCAGCAGTGAAGAGGCGGGAGGGAGAGTTCAGCCCCAGCATTTT. Residues: CASSEEAGGRVQPQHF.

V and J are TRBV9 and TRBJ2-2, with TRBD1 as a possible D gene (5 bases). Germline-derived CDR1 and CDR2 are SGDLS and YYNGEE. V lost 1 base and J lost 7, with 11 bases in between. CDR3 length: 14 residues. For the CDR3, the DNA is TGTGCCAGCAGCGTAAGGGGAAGTCGCGGGGAGCTGTTTTTT. Translated: CASSVRGSRGELFF.

A word on this clone: Its ends do not fully match the called genes, so a read error is possible. The chain joins TRBV19 to TRBJ2-5; D gene unclear. This CDR3 is 13 amino acids long. Per the germline V gene, CDR1 is LNHDA and CDR2 is SQIVND (reference sequence). CDR3 nucleotide sequence: TGTGCCAGTTCACCTTGGGCAGAAGACACCCAGTACTTC. This codes for CASSPWAEDTQYF.

The chain couples TRBV28 to TRBJ1-5, with TRBD1 matching over 7 bases. With 6 bases clipped from V and 4 bases from J, the junction kept 6 bases outside the gene matches. Germline CDR1 and CDR2: MDHEN and SYDVKM. The CDR3 is 14 residues long. The CDR3 DNA reads as TGTGCCAGCAGGGCCCACAGGGGTAATCAGCCCCAGCATTTT. Amino acid sequence: CASRAHRGNQPQHF. Supplemented by reference TRBV28 and TRBJ1-5, the full variable domain reads DVKVTQSSRYLVKRTGEKVFLECVQDMDHENMFWYRQDPGLGLRLIYFSYDVKMKEKGDIPEGYSVSREKKERFSLILESASTNQTSMYLCASRAHRGNQPQHFGDGTRLSIL.

This sequence joins TRBV7-2 and TRBJ1-1; weak D call: TRBD1 (5 bases). The CDR3 is 14 amino acids. V gave up 4 bases and J gave up 11 bases, with 20 bases separating them. Germline CDR1 is SGHTA and CDR2 is FQGNSA. CDR3 bases: TGTGCCAGCAGCTCTGCCGGGACCTCCGTGGGGGCTTTCTTT. Its protein product is CASSSAGTSVGAFF.